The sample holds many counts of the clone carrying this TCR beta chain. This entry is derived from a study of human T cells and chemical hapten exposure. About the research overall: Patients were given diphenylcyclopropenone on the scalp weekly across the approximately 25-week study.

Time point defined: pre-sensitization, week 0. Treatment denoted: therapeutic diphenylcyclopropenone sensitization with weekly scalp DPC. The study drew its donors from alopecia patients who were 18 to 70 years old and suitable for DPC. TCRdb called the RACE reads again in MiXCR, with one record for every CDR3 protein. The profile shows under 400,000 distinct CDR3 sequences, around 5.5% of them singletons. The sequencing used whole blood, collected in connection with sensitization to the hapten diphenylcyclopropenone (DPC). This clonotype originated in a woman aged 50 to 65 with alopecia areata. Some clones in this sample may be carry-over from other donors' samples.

As DNA, the CDR3 is TGTGCCAGCAGAGGAGATACGCAGTATTTT. The encoded protein is CASRGDTQYF. This chain joins TRBV6-2 or TRBV6-3 and TRBJ2-3; D unresolved. Germline-derived CDR1 and CDR2 are MNHEY and SVGEGT. V lost 6 bases, J lost 5 bases, and 3 bases lay in between. The CDR3 consists of 10 residues.